This T cell receptor (beta chain) stems from a study of shared clonotypes between healthy human individuals (dated by TCRdb to the early 2020s). About the study as a whole: Three men and two women, aged 18 to 49 years, made up the cohort. To increase sequencing depth and limit assay-specific biases, different laboratories used diverse techniques to prepare libraries and sequence TCR repertoires. To estimate repertoire size and how much clonotypes are shared between individuals, the study performed deep sequencing of blood TCR repertoires from roughly five healthy adults. Per donor, leukapheresis produced somewhere between about 0.9 and 10 billion PBMCs. Per donor, three plates each were used for CD4 naive and CD4 memory, two for CD8 naive, and one for CD8 memory.

The CDR3 runs 16 amino acids, cysteine and phenylalanine included. Left in the record is the CDR3 DNA by itself, 48 bases read in frame from the first base. Trimming at the junction amounts to 2 bases on V and 11 bases on J, and the germline ends lie 22 bases apart. In the germline V gene, CDR1 corresponds to MDHEN and CDR2 to SYDVKM. The donors were healthy, HIV-negative adults with no recently reported acute infections or vaccinations. All donors were Caucasian adults living in Nashville, Tennessee, USA. CD8 memory samples consisted of magnetically selected CD45RO+ cells combined with CCR7-negative CD45RA+ effector memory (TemRA) cells. Blood was collected by leukapheresis, and PBMCs were isolated by Ficoll-Histopaque density gradient centrifugation and then cryopreserved in liquid nitrogen vapor phase. Analytical flow cytometry was used to check the purity and quantity of each magnetically sorted T cell population. From each sorted fraction, genomic DNA was isolated and quantified by UV absorbance on a Nanodrop 2000c.

Using the deep immunoSEQ assay, multiplex PCR amplified TCR CDR3 regions from genomic DNA. For each cell subset, the extracted genomic DNA was distributed evenly across all wells of several immunoSEQ 96-well plates, and each plate served as one replicate. For sorted subsets, 200 to 250 ng of genomic DNA, equivalent to 30,000 or so T cell genomes, went into each replicate PCR. Purified libraries were quantified with a Qubit 3.0 fluorometer, sized on a Bioanalyzer 2100, and re-quantified with the KAPA Library Quantification kit. Every immunoSEQ 96-well plate was sequenced on a dedicated single-read 150-cycle Illumina NextSeq 550 flow cell. The authors processed their data as follows. The immunoSEQ output contained only junctional sequences without quality scores, so filtering could not match that applied to full-length reads. Sequences were annotated with PyIR, a Python wrapper for IgBLAST v1.9, and V/J genes and CDR3 were assigned using IMGT germline references. Reads were removed for weak V/J assignments (E-value above 1e-6), missing CDR3, stop codons, out-of-frame junctions, or ambiguous translated residues. A V3J clonotype was defined by an identical inferred V gene, J gene, and CDR3 amino acid sequence. Percentage overlap between repertoires was calculated by dividing the number of shared unique clonotypes by the size of the smaller repertoire. Repertoire richness was assessed with RTK rarefaction, the Chao1 estimator, and Recon v2.1 estimates of unobserved clonotypes. OLGA was used to compute generation probabilities for all TCRbeta clonotypes that the gDNA method yielded from a handful of donors. TCRdb re-hosts the immuneACCESS table, in-frame sequences only. Its copies lack some clones; in the studies checked, an unresolved V gene accounts for under half of them, and the cause for the rest is not known. That table furnishes V, J and clone size, whereas the DNA furnished D and trimming. In all, the sample holds about 690,000 clones, and 80% to 95% of those were seen once. The ten largest make up 34% of the sample.

About this clone: Its antigen remains undetermined. Base qualities are not provided; no much larger clone lies one nucleotide away.

General study outcomes and caveats: Compared with non-shared clonotypes, clonotypes shared by all four sorted-subset donors had higher generation probabilities. Based on pairwise subsampling, the degree of clonotype sharing among donors was expected to be affected by sequencing depth. The small number of donors limited the genetic and exposure-history diversity represented. Only blood was sampled, and tissue TCR repertoires likely differ from those in blood. Naive subsets generally had larger estimated clonotype richness than memory subsets. When a handful of donors were compared, the shared fraction of clonotypes was approximately 5% for naive CD4, around 3.5% for naive CD8, 2.3% for memory CD4, and about 0.36% for memory CD8. Rarefaction of sorted-subset datasets indicated incomplete sequencing despite the large sequencing depth.

Sequenced: memory CD8+ T cells from PBMCs. The cell subset or site label for this specimen denotes: CD45RO+ cells pooled with CCR7-negative TemRA cells. The V gene is TRBV28 and the J gene is TRBJ1-5; D gene: possibly TRBD1, on 5 matching bases. This TCR derives from a man aged 18-30 years in good health. Some clones in this sample may be carry-over from other donors' samples. The CDR3 amino acid sequence is: CASSLGAAAGVQAQHF. The bases read TGTGCCAGCAGTTTAGGGGCAGCCGCCGGGGTACAAGCCCAGCATTTT.